This record concerns one T cell receptor beta chain sequence. Its target is not known. Trimming left V 8 bases short and J 2 bases short, with 22 bases between. Germline V gene lookup returns CDR1 SGHTA and CDR2 FQGNSA. The CDR3 is made up of 17 amino acids. The authors prepared the TCRbeta library with unique molecular identifiers. TCRdb reanalysed the PCR reads using MiXCR and keeps one entry per CDR3 protein. The data hold approximately 800,000 distinct CDR3 sequences, with roughly 15% observed a single time. This sample is drawn from a study of T-cell reconstitution after alpha-beta-depleted transplantation in children. Broader study findings: Surviving recipient T cells and intrathymic progenitors accounted for some patients' high TCRbeta diversity at day 60. Alpha-beta T cells present about two months after transplant were reported to originate from several hundred expanded graft clones. By one year post-transplant, T-cell counts and diversity largely arose from T cells that were newly produced.

This chain links TRBV7-2 with TRBJ2-1; maybe TRBD2 (7 bases). Sample: PBMCs, mostly from graft donor cells, taken 360 days after TCRalphabeta/CD19-depleted stem cell transplant. This receptor was obtained from a male patient aged 10 to 17 who had a stem cell transplant for acute lymphoblastic leukemia, so the T cells may come from the graft donor. The DNA for the CDR3 is TGTGCCAGCGGCATGCCGGGGGGCGGCCCCACCTACAATGAGCAGTTCTTC. The encoded protein is CASGMPGGGPTYNEQFF.